This TCR beta chain appears in the sequencing data of a study of T cell responses to AZD1222 COVID-19 vaccine. The study, taken as a whole, reports: AZD1222 recipients seropositive at baseline numbered only 6 or 7. Nearly half of unique spike-specific TCRs reportedly avoided B.1.351 and B.1.1.7 mutated regions. Donors were mostly white British, more females; clonal diversity possibly underestimated.

Turning to this clone: Its target is unknown.

Profiling relied on immunoSEQ multiplex PCR, and the TCRdb table lists in-frame clones only, not all of them. The repertoire consists of some 150,000 clones, with 88% occurring once and the leading ten covering more than 12%. Trimming removed 6 bases at V and 3 bases at J, with 20 bases between. The germline gives CDR1 MNHEY, CDR2 SMNVEV (reference sequence). This CDR3 comprises 16 residues. The chain recombines TRBV27 with TRBJ1-2; tentative D call: TRBD1 (5 bases). This sample comprised peripheral blood, obtained on day 0 of AZD1222 vaccination. This receptor was obtained from an adult in good health. The CDR3 reads CASRLDIPLPHYGYTF. The CDR3 DNA is TGTGCCAGCAGGCTGGACATTCCCCTACCCCACTATGGCTACACCTTC.